This T cell receptor beta chain was identified during a study of identical twins. A few counts support this clonotype. What it binds is not known. TCRdb analysed the 5' RACE reads with MiXCR anew, one entry per CDR3 protein. Counted here are approximately 1.8 million distinct CDR3 sequences, about 32% occurring once; the ten biggest clones make up around 0.25%. Study outcomes and limitations: Conclusions leaned on cross-sectional statistical analysis and did not track the same donors over time.

Trimming cost V 6 bases and J 1 base, with 13 bases left between them. The V gene's germline CDR1 is DFQATT and CDR2 SNEGSKA (reference sequence). The CDR3 loop spans 14 amino acids. This sequence joins TRBV20-1 and TRBJ2-1, with D tentatively TRBD2 (6 bases). This sequence was found in a newborn girl in good health. The sample was cord blood. CDR3 residues: CSAFDAGSYNEQFF. Here the CDR3 DNA reads TGCAGTGCCTTCGACGCGGGGTCCTACAATGAGCAGTTCTTC.